Below are 9 T cell receptor beta chains sequenced from a single sample in a study of regulatory T cells in long-lasting Graves disease. Combining iRepertoire HTBI primers with Arm-PCR of CDR3 regions, the authors built TCR beta libraries. TCRdb ran MiXCR on the multiplex PCR reads and lists one entry per CDR3 protein. This table holds 400,000 to 500,000 distinct CDR3 sequences, roughly a fifth found once. Time point indicated: persistent/refractory GD, antithyroid drugs over 5 years with positive TRAb. Preparation of the TCR library used RNA extracted from PBMCs. Sequencing was performed on peripheral blood mononuclear cells (PBMCs), taken when the disease was refractory, from a patient treated with antithyroid drugs. The origin of the receptors is a female donor with Graves disease.

The chain employs TRBV24-1 and TRBJ2-4, with D unclear. The CDR3 has 14 amino acids. V was clipped by 4 bases and J by 5 bases, with 11 bases between them. Germline assignment: CDR1 KGHDR and CDR2 SFDVKD. The CDR3, as DNA: TGTGCCACCAGTGACCCTGGGCCTCAAAACATTCAGTACTTC. This codes for CATSDPGPQNIQYF.

V usage is TRBV6-2 or TRBV6-3 and J usage is TRBJ1-3; no clear D gene. The ends were cut back, 0 bases at V and 1 base at J, with 16 bases in the middle. The germline CDR1 and CDR2 sequences are MNHEY and SVGEGT. The CDR3 is 18 residues long. The CDR3 reads CASSYSYPGRSSGNTIYF. The CDR3 coding sequence is TGTGCCAGCAGTTACTCCTACCCTGGACGGAGTTCTGGAAACACCATATATTTT.

This clonotype was recorded many times. V gene TRBV28 combines with J gene TRBJ1-5; no clear D gene. The CDR3 loop spans 14 amino acids. CDR1 and CDR2 from the germline V gene are MDHEN and SYDVKM. Trimming left V 2 bases short and J 5 bases short, with 10 bases between. The CDR3 loop reads CASSLNREDQPQHF. The CDR3 region has the DNA TGTGCCAGCAGTTTAAATAGGGAGGATCAGCCCCAGCATTTT.

This clonotype was detected ten times or more. The chain recombines TRBV28 with TRBJ1-5; the D is unclear. Trimming removed 3 bases from V and 4 bases from J, with 7 bases in between. Germline V CDR1 and CDR2: MDHEN, SYDVKM. The CDR3 is 13 residues long. CDR3 nucleotide sequence: TGTGCCAGCAGTTTCCTACGGAATCAGCCCCAGCATTTT. Protein: CASSFLRNQPQHF.

This clonotype was detected many times. The rearrangement joins TRBV13 to TRBJ2-7, with TRBD1 identical over 9 bases. The CDR3 is 14 residues long. Germline assignment: CDR1 PRHDT and CDR2 FYEKMQ (reference sequence). V trimming: 5 bases; J trimming: 3 bases; junction bases outside the gene matches: 5. CDR3 in DNA: TGTGCCAGCAGCGCGGGACAGGGAAACTACGAGCAGTACTTC. The encoded protein is CASSAGQGNYEQYF.

This rearrangement joins TRBV5-8 to TRBJ2-1, with D possibly being TRBD2 (5 bases). The germline V gene has CDR1 SGHTS and CDR2 YDEGEE. V dropped 0 bases and J dropped 3 bases, with 13 bases sitting between them. CDR3 size: 16 residues. DNA for the CDR3: TGTGCCAGCAGCTTGGTAGGGCTAGCTAGCTACAATGAGCAGTTCTTC. Residues: CASSLVGLASYNEQFF.

This clonotype has a count of ten or more. The CDR3 DNA sequence: TGTGCCTGGGTCTCCTGGGGGAACACTGAAGCTTTCTTT. Translating gives CAWVSWGNTEAFF. The chain has TRBV30 and TRBJ1-1; D is unresolved. CDR1 and CDR2 (germline): GTSNPN, SVGIG (reference sequence). Trimming shortened V by 5 bases and J by 1 base, and 11 bases separated the two germline ends. This CDR3 is built from 13 residues.

The table lists this clonotype with a few counts. V and J are TRBV6-1 and TRBJ2-2; 7 bases are a match to TRBD2. The length of the CDR3 is 15 residues. Trimming removed 4 bases from V and 1 base from J; junction bases left unmatched: 3. CDR1 is MNHNS and CDR2 is SASEGT in the germline V gene. The CDR3 loop reads CASSAGRLNTGELFF. CDR3 bases: TGTGCCAGCAGTGCCGGGAGGTTGAACACCGGGGAGCTGTTTTTT.

The CDR3 DNA is TGTGCCAGCAGCTTCCTACAGGAGCGGGAGACCCAGTACTTC. It specifies CASSFLQERETQYF. V gene TRBV13 combines with J gene TRBJ2-5, with D perhaps given as TRBD1 or TRBD2 (5 bases each). This CDR3 is built from 14 residues. Germline V lookup: CDR1 PRHDT, CDR2 FYEKMQ (reference sequence). Trimming took 3 bases from V and 5 from J, leaving 13 bases between them.